The clone carrying this T cell receptor (beta chain) was observed at least ten times. The antigen is unknown. The sequence runs out 3 residues before the end of the CDR3; the remainder is reconstructed from the germline J gene. This record belongs to a study of T cell clonality in common variable immunodeficiency. Study conclusions and caveats: Authors noted CVID clonality's cause needs subpopulation repertoire sequencing. Shared TCRbeta clones were fewer between CVID subjects than controls.

CVID and control samples used equivalent genomic DNA input. Here immunoSEQ multiplex PCR was the method, and the copy in TCRdb shows in-frame clones only, minus some. The sample shows about 64,000 clones, none of them appearing just once. Heparinized whole blood, 5 to 8 ml, came from each donor. Per germline, CDR1 GTSNPN and CDR2 SVGIG (reference sequence). V lost 4 bases, J lost 0 bases, and 9 bases lay in between. CDR3 length: 14 residues. V is TRBV30 and J is TRBJ2-2; a possible D gene is TRBD1 (6 bases). The TCR originated in a person aged 18 to 70 in good health. Specimen: peripheral blood mononuclear cells. The CDR3 DNA, read in part, is TGTGCCTGGATGGGGGCAACGAACACCGGGGAG. This sequence encodes CAWMGATNTGE. The complete CDR3 protein is CAWMGATNTGELFF.